These T cell receptor beta chains were read from a single sample in a study of blood T cells in healthy people across ages. Each CDR3 protein is one row after TCRdb ran MiXCR on the 5' RACE reads. The sample lists over 950,000 distinct CDR3 sequences; roughly 50% were seen once. The sequencing sample was made of blood. Receptors were obtained from a woman aged 60-70 years in good health. Both conserved end residues are part of each CDR3. The D gene is left open where the match is weak. The size field is filled for only some rows; it gives once, few, many or a size class.

v_call,clone_size,d_call,j_call,cdr3_aa,cdr3_nt
TRBV2,-,TRBD1,TRBJ2-4,CASSESRDRVKNIQYF,TGTGCCAGCAGTGAGAGTCGGGACAGGGTCAAAAACATTCAGTACTTC
TRBV6-5,-,-,TRBJ1-4,CASSQLPPTNEKLFF,TGTGCCAGCAGTCAACTCCCTCCGACTAATGAAAAACTGTTTTTT
TRBV20-1,few,TRBD2,TRBJ2-7,CSARRDYSYEQYF,TGCAGTGCTAGAAGGGACTACTCCTACGAGCAGTACTTC
TRBV30,few,-,TRBJ2-3,CAWSTNRDTQYF,TGTGCCTGGAGCACTAATCGTGATACGCAGTATTTT
TRBV14,-,TRBD2,TRBJ2-2,CASSPLGSGILGELFF,TGTGCCAGCAGCCCCTTGGGTAGCGGGATCCTCGGGGAGCTGTTTTTT
TRBV20-1,-,TRBD2,TRBJ2-5,CSAKGRAGLETQYF,TGCAGTGCTAAAGGACGAGCGGGATTAGAGACCCAGTACTTC
TRBV12-3/TRBV12-4,-,-,TRBJ2-3,CASSLPQATDTQYF,TGTGCCAGCAGTTTACCTCAAGCCACAGATACGCAGTATTTT
TRBV20-1,few,-,TRBJ2-3,CSASPPGTGTDTQYF,TGCAGTGCTAGCCCCCCGGGTACTGGCACAGATACGCAGTATTTT
TRBV10-3,few,TRBD1,TRBJ1-2,CAIRWGTESNYGYTF,TGTGCCATCCGCTGGGGGACAGAGTCTAACTATGGCTACACCTTC
TRBV6-6,few,TRBD1,TRBJ1-2,CASSYSTDRGDGYTF,TGTGCCAGCAGTTACTCGACAGACAGGGGCGATGGCTACACCTTC
TRBV3-1,many,-,TRBJ1-5,CASSQDLNQPQHF,TGTGCCAGCAGCCAAGATTTAAATCAGCCCCAGCATTTT
TRBV20-1,-,-,TRBJ2-3,CSARVGASYRTTQYF,TGCAGTGCTAGAGTTGGGGCCTCCTATAGGACAACGCAGTATTTT
TRBV7-3,-,-,TRBJ2-2,CASSLKSSPRDTNTGELFF,TGTGCCAGCAGCCTTAAATCAAGTCCGCGGGATACCAACACCGGGGAGCTGTTTTTT
TRBV29-1,-,TRBD2,TRBJ2-7,CSLPPMGGCLYEQYF,TGCTCCCTCCCCCCAATGGGGGGGTGTTTGTACGAGCAGTACTTC
TRBV27,few,-,TRBJ2-1,CASRLERVANEQFF,TGTGCCAGCAGACTAGAGAGAGTTGCCAATGAGCAGTTCTTC
TRBV7-8,-,TRBD2,TRBJ2-3,CAVQDHGAGVADTQYF,TGTGCCGTGCAAGATCACGGGGCGGGAGTCGCAGATACGCAGTATTTT
TRBV12-5,few,-,TRBJ2-5,CASGLVGWHDQYF,TGTGCTAGTGGTTTGGTGGGCTGGCACGATCAGTACTTC
TRBV20-1,many,TRBD1,TRBJ2-7,CSATTGVAGDEQYF,TGCAGTGCCACCACAGGGGTGGCGGGTGACGAGCAGTACTTC
TRBV7-8,few,-,TRBJ2-3,CASRTTDLLFTDTQYF,TGTGCCAGCAGGACAACAGATTTACTCTTCACAGATACGCAGTATTTT
TRBV28,-,-,TRBJ2-7,CASSVNGAYEQYF,TGTGCCAGCAGTGTGAACGGCGCCTACGAGCAGTACTTC
TRBV6-6,many,TRBD2,TRBJ2-3,CASSLAGVADTQYF,TGTGCCAGCAGCCTAGCGGGAGTTGCAGATACGCAGTATTTT
TRBV7-2,-,TRBD1,TRBJ2-7,CASSTTGRQGEQYF,TGTGCCAGCAGCACGACAGGGAGACAAGGCGAGCAGTACTTC
TRBV10-3,-,-,TRBJ1-5,CAISDHNNNQPQHF,TGTGCCATCAGTGATCATAACAATAATCAGCCCCAGCATTTT
TRBV4-2,-,-,TRBJ2-1,CASTTSRLGNEQFF,TGTGCCAGCACCACTTCTAGGTTGGGGAATGAGCAGTTCTTC
TRBV7-2,-,TRBD2,TRBJ2-7,CASSPQPRLAGEEQYF,TGTGCCAGCAGCCCCCAGCCCCGACTAGCGGGAGAAGAGCAGTACTTC
TRBV28,-,TRBD2,TRBJ2-5,CASSARGTSKETQYF,TGTGCCAGCAGTGCGAGGGGGACTAGCAAGGAGACCCAGTACTTC
TRBV20-1,-,-,TRBJ2-5,CSASRKETQYF,TGCAGTGCTAGTAGGAAAGAGACCCAGTACTTC
TRBV12-3/TRBV12-4,-,-,TRBJ2-7,CAGSPGQYEQYF,TGTGCCGGCAGCCCGGGACAATACGAGCAGTACTTC
TRBV4-1,few,-,TRBJ2-7,CASSPDPGSKPYEQYF,TGCGCCAGCAGCCCCGACCCAGGAAGCAAACCTTACGAGCAGTACTTC
TRBV4-1,few,TRBD2,TRBJ2-7,CASSQPTAGTYEQYF,TGCGCCAGCAGCCAACCGACAGCGGGGACCTACGAGCAGTACTTC
TRBV5-6,few,-,TRBJ2-1,CASSLGGLTYNEQFF,TGTGCCAGCAGCTTGGGCGGTCTTACCTACAATGAGCAGTTCTTC
TRBV2,-,TRBD2,TRBJ2-1,CASSRPGLYNEQFF,TGTGCCAGCAGTCGCCCGGGACTATACAATGAGCAGTTCTTC
TRBV6-5,-,-,TRBJ2-7,CASSSPRLLWEQYF,TGTGCCAGCAGTTCCCCCCGGCTCCTCTGGGAGCAGTACTTC
TRBV2,-,TRBD2,TRBJ2-7,CASGLERGQYF,TGTGCCAGCGGACTAGAGCGAGGGCAGTACTTC
TRBV2,-,-,TRBJ2-7,CASTRQVYEQYF,TGTGCCAGCACTAGGCAGGTCTACGAGCAGTACTTC
TRBV29-1,-,TRBD2,TRBJ2-2,CSVVAGSSLGDGELFF,TGCAGCGTAGTAGCGGGAAGTTCCCTAGGGGACGGGGAGCTGTTTTTT
TRBV24-1,few,-,TRBJ1-2,CATSDRQTDGYTF,TGTGCCACCAGTGACCGACAGACTGATGGCTACACCTTC
TRBV29-1,-,-,TRBJ2-1,CSVHRVGEQFF,TGCAGCGTTCACAGGGTAGGGGAGCAGTTCTTC
TRBV28,-,-,TRBJ2-7,CASGPTGARYEQYF,TGTGCCAGCGGCCCGACGGGGGCACGCTACGAGCAGTACTTC
TRBV20-1,few,-,TRBJ1-4,CSARDPYKPATNEKLFF,TGCAGTGCTAGAGATCCCTACAAGCCTGCAACTAATGAAAAACTGTTTTTT
TRBV27,few,-,TRBJ2-4,CASRGVGLKPNIQYF,TGTGCCAGTCGAGGGGTGGGCCTTAAGCCTAACATTCAGTACTTC
TRBV7-8,many,-,TRBJ2-1,CASSHQGYNEQFF,TGTGCCAGCAGCCACCAAGGCTACAATGAGCAGTTCTTC
TRBV20-1,-,-,TRBJ2-7,CSARTDIPFSSEQYF,TGCAGTGCTAGAACCGACATCCCTTTCTCTAGCGAGCAGTACTTC
TRBV20-1,-,TRBD2,TRBJ2-3,CSAQPSGSTDTQYF,TGCAGTGCTCAACCTAGCGGTAGCACAGATACGCAGTATTTT
TRBV29-1,few,-,TRBJ2-3,CSANRGRGPTDTQYF,TGCAGCGCAAACCGAGGGCGGGGACCCACAGATACGCAGTATTTT
TRBV29-1,few,-,TRBJ2-7,CSVSHYSYEQYF,TGCAGCGTTTCCCACTACTCCTACGAGCAGTACTTC
TRBV12-3/TRBV12-4,-,-,TRBJ1-2,CASSLQGRYGYTF,TGTGCCAGCAGTTTACAGGGCCGCTATGGCTACACCTTC
TRBV6-2/TRBV6-3,few,-,TRBJ2-7,CASSYGSGANEQYF,TGTGCCAGCAGTTACGGTTCAGGGGCCAACGAGCAGTACTTC
TRBV18,-,TRBD2,TRBJ2-1,CASSPLTSGSPNEQFF,TGTGCCAGCTCACCACTGACTAGCGGGAGCCCCAATGAGCAGTTCTTC
TRBV9,-,TRBD2,TRBJ2-7,CVSSVASGDSSYEQYF,TGTGTCAGCAGCGTAGCTAGCGGGGATAGCTCCTACGAGCAGTACTTC
TRBV10-1,-,-,TRBJ2-7,CASICRETYEQYF,TGCGCCAGCATTTGTCGGGAGACCTACGAGCAGTACTTC
TRBV6-5,few,TRBD2,TRBJ2-7,CASSSYGAGTYEQYF,TGTGCCAGCAGTTCTTATGGAGCGGGGACCTACGAGCAGTACTTC
TRBV5-5,-,-,TRBJ2-2,CASSLGMNTGELFF,TGTGCCAGCAGCTTGGGGATGAACACCGGGGAGCTGTTTTTT
TRBV5-1,-,-,TRBJ2-6,CASSLAPVIGANVLTF,TGCGCCAGCAGCTTGGCTCCAGTAATAGGGGCCAACGTCCTGACTTTC
TRBV20-1,few,-,TRBJ1-2,CSARAGSDGYTF,TGCAGTGCTAGAGCAGGCAGCGATGGCTACACCTTC
TRBV28,once,TRBD1,TRBJ2-2,CASSQQGARGELFF,TGTGCCAGCAGCCAACAGGGGGCGCGCGGGGAGCTGTTTTTT
TRBV27,-,-,TRBJ1-1,CASRGTGKNTEAFF,TGTGCCAGCAGGGGAACAGGCAAGAACACTGAAGCTTTCTTT
TRBV25-1,-,TRBD1,TRBJ1-2,CASSKTGVRGYTF,TGTGCCAGCAGTAAAACAGGGGTGAGGGGCTACACCTTC
TRBV11-1,few,-,TRBJ2-5,CASSLGQGVKETQYF,TGTGCCAGCAGCTTAGGCCAGGGAGTTAAAGAGACCCAGTACTTC